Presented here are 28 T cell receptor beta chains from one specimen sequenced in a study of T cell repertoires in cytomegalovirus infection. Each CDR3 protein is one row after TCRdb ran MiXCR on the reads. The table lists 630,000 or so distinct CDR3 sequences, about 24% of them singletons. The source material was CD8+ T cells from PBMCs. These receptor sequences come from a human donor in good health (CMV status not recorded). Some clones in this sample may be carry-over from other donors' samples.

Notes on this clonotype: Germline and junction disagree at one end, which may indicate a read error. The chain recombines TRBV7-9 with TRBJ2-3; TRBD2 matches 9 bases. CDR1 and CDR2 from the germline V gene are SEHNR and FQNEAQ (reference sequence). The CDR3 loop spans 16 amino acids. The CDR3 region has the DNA TGTGCCAGCAGCCACACTGCCGGGACTAGCAGAGATACGCAGTATTTT. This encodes CASSHTAGTSRDTQYF.

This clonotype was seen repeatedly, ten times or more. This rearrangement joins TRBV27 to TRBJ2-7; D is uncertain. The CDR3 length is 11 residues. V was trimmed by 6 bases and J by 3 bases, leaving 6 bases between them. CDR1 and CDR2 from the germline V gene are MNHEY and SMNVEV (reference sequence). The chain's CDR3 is CASSSGYEQYV. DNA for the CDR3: TGTGCCAGCAGCTCTGGCTACGAGCAGTACGTC.

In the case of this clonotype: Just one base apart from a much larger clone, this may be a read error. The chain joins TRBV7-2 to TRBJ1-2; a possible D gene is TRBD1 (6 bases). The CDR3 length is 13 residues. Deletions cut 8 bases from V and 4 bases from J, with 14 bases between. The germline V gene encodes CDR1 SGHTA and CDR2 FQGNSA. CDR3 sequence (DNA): TGTGCCAGCCTCGGGGACATCCTCTATGGCTACACCTTC. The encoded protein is CASLGDILYGYTF.

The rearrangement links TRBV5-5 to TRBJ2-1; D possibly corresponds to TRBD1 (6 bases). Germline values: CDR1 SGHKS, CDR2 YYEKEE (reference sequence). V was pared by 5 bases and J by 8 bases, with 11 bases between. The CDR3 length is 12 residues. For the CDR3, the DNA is TGTGCCAGCAGTACAGGGTGGGATGAGCAGTTCTTC. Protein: CASSTGWDEQFF.

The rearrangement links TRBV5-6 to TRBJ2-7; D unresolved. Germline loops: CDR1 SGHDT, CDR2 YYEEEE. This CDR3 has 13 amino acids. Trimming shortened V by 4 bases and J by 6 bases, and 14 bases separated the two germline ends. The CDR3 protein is CASSTDAVLEQYV. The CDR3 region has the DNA TGTGCCAGCAGCACAGATGCTGTACTCGAGCAGTACGTC.

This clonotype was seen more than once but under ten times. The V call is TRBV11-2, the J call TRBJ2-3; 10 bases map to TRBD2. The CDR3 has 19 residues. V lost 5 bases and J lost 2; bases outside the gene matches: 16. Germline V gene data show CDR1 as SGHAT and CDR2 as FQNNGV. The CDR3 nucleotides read TGTGCCAGCAGCCTATCGCCCGGGCTAGCGGGGGCTGCCACAGATACGCAGTATTTT. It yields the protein CASSLSPGLAGAATDTQYF.

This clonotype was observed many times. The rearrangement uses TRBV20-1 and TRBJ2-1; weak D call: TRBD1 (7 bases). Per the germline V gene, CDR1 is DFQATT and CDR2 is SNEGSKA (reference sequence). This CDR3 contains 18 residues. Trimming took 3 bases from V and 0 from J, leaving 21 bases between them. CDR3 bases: TGCAGTGCTAGTGCTCAGGGGGTAGCGGAAAGCTCCTACAATGAGCAGTTCTTC. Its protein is CSASAQGVAESSYNEQFF.

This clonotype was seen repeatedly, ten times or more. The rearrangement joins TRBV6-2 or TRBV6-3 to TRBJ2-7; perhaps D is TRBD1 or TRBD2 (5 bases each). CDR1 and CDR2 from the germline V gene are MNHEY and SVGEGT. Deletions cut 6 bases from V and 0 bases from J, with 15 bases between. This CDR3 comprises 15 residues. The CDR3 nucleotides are TGTGCCAGCAGGAAGGGGACGGGGAGCTCCTACGAGCAGTACGTC. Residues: CASRKGTGSSYEQYV.

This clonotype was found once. The CDR3 DNA sequence: TGTGCCAGCAGTTTAGTCCCAGGGGTTTATGGCTACACCTTC. Protein product: CASSLVPGVYGYTF. The chain joins TRBV12-3 or TRBV12-4 to TRBJ1-2; D may be TRBD1 (6 bases). The CDR3 covers 14 residues. Trimming took 1 base from V and 5 from J, leaving 11 bases between them.

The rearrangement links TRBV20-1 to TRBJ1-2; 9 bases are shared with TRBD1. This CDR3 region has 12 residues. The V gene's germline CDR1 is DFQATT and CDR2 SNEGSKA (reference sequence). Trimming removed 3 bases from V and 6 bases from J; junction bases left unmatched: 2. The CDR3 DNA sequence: TGCAGTGCTAGCACAGGGGGCGATGGCTACACCTTC. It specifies CSASTGGDGYTF.

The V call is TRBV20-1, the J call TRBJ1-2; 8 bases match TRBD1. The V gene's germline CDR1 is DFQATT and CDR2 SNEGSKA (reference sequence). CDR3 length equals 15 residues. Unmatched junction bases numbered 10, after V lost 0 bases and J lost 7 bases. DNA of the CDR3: TGCAGTGCTAGAGATCCTGAAACAGGGGGAATTGGCTACACCTTC. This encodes CSARDPETGGIGYTF.

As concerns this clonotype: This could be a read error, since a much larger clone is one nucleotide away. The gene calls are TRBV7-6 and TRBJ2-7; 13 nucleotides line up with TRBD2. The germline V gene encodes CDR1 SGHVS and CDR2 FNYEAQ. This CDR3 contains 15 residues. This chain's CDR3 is CATSRTSGGPGEQYV. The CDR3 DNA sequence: TGTGCCACCAGCCGGACTAGCGGGGGACCGGGGGAGCAGTACGTC.

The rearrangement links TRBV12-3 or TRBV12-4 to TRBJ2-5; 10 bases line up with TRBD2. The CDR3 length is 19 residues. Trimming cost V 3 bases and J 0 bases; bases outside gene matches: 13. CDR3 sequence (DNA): TGTGCCAGCAGTTTTTCGGCTAGCGGGGGCCTTACCCACCAAGAGACCCAGTACTTC. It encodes CASSFSASGGLTHQETQYF.

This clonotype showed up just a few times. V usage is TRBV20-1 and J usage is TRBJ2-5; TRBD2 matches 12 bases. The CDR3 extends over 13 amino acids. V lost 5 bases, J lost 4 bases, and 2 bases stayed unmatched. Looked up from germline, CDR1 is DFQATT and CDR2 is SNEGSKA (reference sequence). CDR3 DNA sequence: TGCAGTGCTGCTAGCGGGGGGGGAGAGACCCAGTACTTC. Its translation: CSAASGGGETQYF.

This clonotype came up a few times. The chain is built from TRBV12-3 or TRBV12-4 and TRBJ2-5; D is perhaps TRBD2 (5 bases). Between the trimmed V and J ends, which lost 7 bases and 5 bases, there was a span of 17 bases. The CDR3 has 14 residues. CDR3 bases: TGTGCCAGCAAAGGAGGAGTGGCGTGGGAGACCCAGTACTTC. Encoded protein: CASKGGVAWETQYF.

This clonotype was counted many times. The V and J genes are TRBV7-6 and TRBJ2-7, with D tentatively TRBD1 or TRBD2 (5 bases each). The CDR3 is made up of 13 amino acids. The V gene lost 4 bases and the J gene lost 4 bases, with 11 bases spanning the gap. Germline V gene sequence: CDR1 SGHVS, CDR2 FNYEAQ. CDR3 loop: CASSSGPIYEQYF. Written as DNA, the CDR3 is TGTGCCAGCAGCTCGGGGCCGATATACGAGCAGTACTTC. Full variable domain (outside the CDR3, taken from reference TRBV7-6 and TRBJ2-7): GAGVSQSPRYKVTKRGQDVALRCDPISGHVSLYWYRQALGQGPEFLTYFNYEAQQDKSGLPNDRFSAERPEGSISTLTIQRTEQRDSAMYRCASSSGPIYEQYFGPGTRLTVT.

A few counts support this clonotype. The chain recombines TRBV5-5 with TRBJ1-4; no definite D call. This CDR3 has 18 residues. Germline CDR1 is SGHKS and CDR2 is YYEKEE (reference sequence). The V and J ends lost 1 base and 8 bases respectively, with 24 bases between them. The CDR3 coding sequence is TGTGCCAGCAGCTTGTTTGTTGTCGGGCAGACATTCGTGGAAAAACTGTTTTTT. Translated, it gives CASSLFVVGQTFVEKLFF.

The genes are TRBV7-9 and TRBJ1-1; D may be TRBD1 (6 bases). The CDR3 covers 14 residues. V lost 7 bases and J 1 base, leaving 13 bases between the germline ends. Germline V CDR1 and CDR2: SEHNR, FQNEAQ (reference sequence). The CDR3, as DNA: TGTGCCAGCAAGGATTGGACAGCGAACACTGAAGCTTTCTTT. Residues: CASKDWTANTEAFF.

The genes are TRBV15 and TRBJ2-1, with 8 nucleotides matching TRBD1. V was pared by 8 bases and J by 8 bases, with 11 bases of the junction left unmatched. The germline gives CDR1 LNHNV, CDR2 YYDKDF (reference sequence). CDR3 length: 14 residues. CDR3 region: CATRTGNDIDEQFF. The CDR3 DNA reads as TGTGCCACCCGGACAGGGAATGATATCGATGAGCAGTTCTTC.

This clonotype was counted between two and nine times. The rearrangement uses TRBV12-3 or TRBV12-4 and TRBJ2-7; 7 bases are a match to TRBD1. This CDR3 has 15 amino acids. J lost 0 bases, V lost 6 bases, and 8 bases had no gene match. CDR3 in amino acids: CASRHKDRSSYEQYF. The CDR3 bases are TGTGCCAGCAGACACAAGGACAGGAGCTCCTACGAGCAGTACTTC.

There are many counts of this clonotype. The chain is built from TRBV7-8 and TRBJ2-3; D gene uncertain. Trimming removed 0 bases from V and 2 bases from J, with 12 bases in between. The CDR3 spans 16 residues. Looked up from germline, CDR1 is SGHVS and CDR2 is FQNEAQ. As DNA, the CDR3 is TGTGCCAGCAGCTTAGCTGTACTCTACACCACAGATACGCAGTATTTT. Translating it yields CASSLAVLYTTDTQYF.

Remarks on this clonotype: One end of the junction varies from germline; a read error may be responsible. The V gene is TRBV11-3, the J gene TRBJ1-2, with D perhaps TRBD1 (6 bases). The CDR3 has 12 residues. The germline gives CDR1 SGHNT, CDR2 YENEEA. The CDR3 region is CAGSWGLDGYTF. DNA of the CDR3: TGTGCCGGCAGCTGGGGGCTCGATGGCTACACCTTC.

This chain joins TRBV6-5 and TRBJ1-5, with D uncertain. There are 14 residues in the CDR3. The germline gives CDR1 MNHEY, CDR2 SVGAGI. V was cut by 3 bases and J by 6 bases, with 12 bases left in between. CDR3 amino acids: CASSYSGDAQPQHF. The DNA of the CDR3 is TGTGCCAGCAGTTATTCCGGGGATGCTCAGCCCCAGCATTTT.

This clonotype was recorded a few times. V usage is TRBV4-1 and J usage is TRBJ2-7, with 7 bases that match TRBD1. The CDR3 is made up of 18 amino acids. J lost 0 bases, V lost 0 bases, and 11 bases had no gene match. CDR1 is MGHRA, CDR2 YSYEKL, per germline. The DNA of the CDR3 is TGCGCCAGCAGCCAAGATTGGGACCGACAGGGCCTCTCCTACGAGCAGTACTTC. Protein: CASSQDWDRQGLSYEQYF.

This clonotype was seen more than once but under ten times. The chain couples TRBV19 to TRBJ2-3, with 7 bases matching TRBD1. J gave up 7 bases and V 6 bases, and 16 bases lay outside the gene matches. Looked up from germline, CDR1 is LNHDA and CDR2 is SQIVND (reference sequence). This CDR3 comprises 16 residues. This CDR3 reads CASSDLQGSTAYTQYF. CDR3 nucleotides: TGTGCCAGTAGCGATCTACAGGGGTCCACCGCGTATACGCAGTATTTT.

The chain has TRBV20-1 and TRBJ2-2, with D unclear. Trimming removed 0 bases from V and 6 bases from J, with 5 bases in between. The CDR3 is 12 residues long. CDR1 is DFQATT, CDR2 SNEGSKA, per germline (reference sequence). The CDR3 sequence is CSARDYPGELFF. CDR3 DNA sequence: TGCAGTGCTAGAGATTATCCCGGGGAGCTGTTTTTT.

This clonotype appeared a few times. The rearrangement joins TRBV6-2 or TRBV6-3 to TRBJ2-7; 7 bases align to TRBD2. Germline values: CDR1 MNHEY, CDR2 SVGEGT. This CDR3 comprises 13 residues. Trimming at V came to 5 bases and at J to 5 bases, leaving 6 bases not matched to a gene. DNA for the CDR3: TGTGCCAGCAGTCGGCGACTAGCCGACGAGCAGTACGTC. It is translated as CASSRRLADEQYV.

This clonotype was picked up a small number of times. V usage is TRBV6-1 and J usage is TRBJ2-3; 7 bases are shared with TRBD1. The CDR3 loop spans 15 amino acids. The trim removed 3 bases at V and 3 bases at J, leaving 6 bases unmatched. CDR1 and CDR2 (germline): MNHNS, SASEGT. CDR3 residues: CASSDETGKTDTQYF. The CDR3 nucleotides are TGTGCCAGCAGTGATGAGACAGGGAAGACAGATACGCAGTATTTT.